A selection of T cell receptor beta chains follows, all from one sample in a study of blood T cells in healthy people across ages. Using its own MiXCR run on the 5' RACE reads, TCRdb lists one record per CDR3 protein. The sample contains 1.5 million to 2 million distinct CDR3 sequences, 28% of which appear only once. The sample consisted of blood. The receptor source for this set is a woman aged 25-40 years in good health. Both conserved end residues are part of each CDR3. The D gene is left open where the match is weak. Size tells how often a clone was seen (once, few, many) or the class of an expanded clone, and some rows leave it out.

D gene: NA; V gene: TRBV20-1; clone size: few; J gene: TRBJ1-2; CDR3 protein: CSAHPGNRNSYTF; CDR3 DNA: TGCAGTGCTCACCCGGGCAACCGAAATAGCTACACCTTC
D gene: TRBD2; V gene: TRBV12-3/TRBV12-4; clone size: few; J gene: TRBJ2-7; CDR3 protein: CASTEGTTYEQYF; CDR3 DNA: TGTGCCAGCACGGAGGGGACTACCTACGAGCAGTACTTC
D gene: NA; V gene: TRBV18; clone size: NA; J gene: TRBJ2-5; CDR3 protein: CASSPEDTLQETQYF; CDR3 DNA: TGTGCCAGCTCACCCGAGGACACCCTACAAGAGACCCAGTACTTC
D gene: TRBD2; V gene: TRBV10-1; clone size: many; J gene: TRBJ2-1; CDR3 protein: CASSAGGYNEQFF; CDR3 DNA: TGCGCCAGCAGTGCGGGGGGCTACAATGAGCAGTTCTTC
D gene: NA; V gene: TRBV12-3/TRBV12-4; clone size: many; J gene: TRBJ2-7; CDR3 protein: CASSLKREQYF; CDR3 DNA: TGTGCCAGCAGTCTCAAGAGGGAGCAGTACTTC
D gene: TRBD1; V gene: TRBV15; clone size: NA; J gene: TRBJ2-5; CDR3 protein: CATSRDGQGGETQYF; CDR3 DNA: TGTGCCACCAGCAGAGATGGACAGGGCGGGGAGACCCAGTACTTC
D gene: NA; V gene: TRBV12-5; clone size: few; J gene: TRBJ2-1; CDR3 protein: CASGLANPRNNEQFF; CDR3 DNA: TGTGCTAGTGGTTTGGCAAACCCCCGTAACAATGAGCAGTTCTTC
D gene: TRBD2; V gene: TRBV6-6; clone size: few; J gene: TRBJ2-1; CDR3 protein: CASSYSGARGYNEQFF; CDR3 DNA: TGTGCCAGCAGTTACAGCGGGGCGAGGGGTTACAATGAGCAGTTCTTC
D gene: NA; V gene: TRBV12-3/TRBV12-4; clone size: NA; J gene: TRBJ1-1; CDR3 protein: CASSSPEGSSEYTEAFF; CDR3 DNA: TGTGCCAGCAGTTCCCCCGAGGGGTCTTCTGAGTACACTGAAGCTTTCTTT
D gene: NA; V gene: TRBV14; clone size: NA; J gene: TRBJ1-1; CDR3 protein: CAGSPRGRMNTEAFF; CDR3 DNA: TGTGCCGGCAGCCCGAGAGGTCGGATGAACACTGAAGCTTTCTTT
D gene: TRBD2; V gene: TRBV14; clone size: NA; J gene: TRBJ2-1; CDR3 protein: CASSPTSGGIEQFF; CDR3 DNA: TGTGCCAGCAGCCCGACTAGCGGGGGAATTGAGCAGTTCTTC
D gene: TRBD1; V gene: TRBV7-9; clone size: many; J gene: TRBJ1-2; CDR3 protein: CASSSGTGGSNYGYTF; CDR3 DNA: TGTGCCAGCAGCTCTGGGACAGGGGGCTCTAACTATGGCTACACCTTC
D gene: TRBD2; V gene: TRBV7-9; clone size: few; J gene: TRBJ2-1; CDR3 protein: CASREREAYYNEQFF; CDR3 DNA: TGTGCCAGCAGGGAGCGGGAGGCCTACTACAATGAGCAGTTCTTC
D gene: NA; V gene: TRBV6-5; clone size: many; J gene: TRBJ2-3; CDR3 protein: CASSPTSYNTDTQYF; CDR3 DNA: TGTGCCAGCAGCCCTACCTCCTACAACACAGATACGCAGTATTTT
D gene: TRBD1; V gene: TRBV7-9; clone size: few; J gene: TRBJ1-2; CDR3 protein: CASSLPPTGASGYTF; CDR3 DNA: TGTGCCAGCAGCTTACCTCCCACAGGGGCGAGTGGCTACACCTTC
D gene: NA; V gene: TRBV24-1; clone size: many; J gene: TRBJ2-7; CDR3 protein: CATSDLLGQYF; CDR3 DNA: TGTGCCACCAGTGATTTGCTCGGGCAGTACTTC
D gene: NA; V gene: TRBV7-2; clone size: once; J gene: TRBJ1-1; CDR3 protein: CASSLVGPGTPDRTEAFF; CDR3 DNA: TGTGCCAGCAGCTTAGTTGGCCCTGGGACCCCGGACCGGACTGAAGCTTTCTTT
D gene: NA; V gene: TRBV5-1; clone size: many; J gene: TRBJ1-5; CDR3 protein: CASSLWGNQPQHF; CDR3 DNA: TGTGCCAGCAGTTTGTGGGGCAATCAGCCCCAGCATTTT
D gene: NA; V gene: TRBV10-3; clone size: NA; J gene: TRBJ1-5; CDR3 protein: CVTSTGQPQHF; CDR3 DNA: TGTGTCACCAGTACAGGTCAGCCCCAGCATTTT
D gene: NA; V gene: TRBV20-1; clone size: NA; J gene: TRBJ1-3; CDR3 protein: CSARSRVGGNTVYF; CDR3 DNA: TGCAGTGCTAGATCCAGGGTTGGTGGAAACACCGTATATTTT
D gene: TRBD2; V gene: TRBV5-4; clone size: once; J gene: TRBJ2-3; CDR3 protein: CASSAQLAGEDTQYF; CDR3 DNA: TGTGCCAGCAGCGCACAACTAGCGGGTGAAGATACGCAGTATTTT
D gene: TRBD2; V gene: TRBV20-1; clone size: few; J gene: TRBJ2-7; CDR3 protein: CSARGIAGGPGEQYF; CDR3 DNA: TGCAGTGCTAGAGGTATAGCGGGGGGGCCTGGGGAGCAGTACTTC
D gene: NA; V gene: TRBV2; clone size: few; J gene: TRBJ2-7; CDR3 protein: CASSEEARRTYEQYF; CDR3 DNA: TGTGCCAGCAGTGAAGAAGCACGCCGTACCTACGAGCAGTACTTC
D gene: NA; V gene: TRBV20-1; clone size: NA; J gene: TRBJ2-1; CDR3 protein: CSAADRRSSYNEQFF; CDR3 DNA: TGCAGTGCCGCGGACCGGCGAAGCTCCTACAATGAGCAGTTCTTC
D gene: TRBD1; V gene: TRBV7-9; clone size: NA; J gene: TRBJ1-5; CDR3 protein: CASSLGGGAGNQPQHF; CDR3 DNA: TGTGCCAGCAGTTTAGGAGGGGGCGCGGGCAATCAGCCCCAGCATTTT